These T cell receptor beta chains were read from a single sample in a study of blood T cell repertoires in COVID-19. Only in-frame clones appear in the TCRdb table, and some are missing; sequencing was by immunoSEQ multiplex PCR. Of 200,000 or so clones listed, roughly 90% were seen once; the top ten hold about 4%. The source material was PBMCs or T cells enriched from blood (not recorded which). The receptors shown here come from a middle-aged woman with acute COVID-19. The CDR3 runs from the conserved cysteine through the conserved F or W. A D gene is named only where the DNA matches it firmly. A clone size is listed for some rows: how often the clone was seen (once, few, many), or a class if it is expanded.

D gene,J gene,clone size,V gene,CDR3 protein,CDR3 DNA
TRBD1,TRBJ1-2,NA,TRBV9,CASSEGGTGSDLNYGYTF,TGTGCCAGCAGCGAGGGGGGGACAGGGTCCGATCTGAACTATGGCTACACCTTC
TRBD1,TRBJ2-4,NA,TRBV18,CASSPFGTGDYIQYF,TGTGCCAGCTCACCCTTCGGGACAGGGGATTACATTCAGTACTTC
NA,TRBJ1-3,NA,TRBV23-1,CASSPAPGEDTIYF,TGCGCCAGCAGTCCCGCTCCGGGGGAGGACACCATATATTTT
NA,TRBJ1-2,once,TRBV5-4,CASSLGGAWYGYTF,TGTGCCAGCAGCTTGGGGGGCGCTTGGTATGGCTACACCTTC
NA,TRBJ1-4,once,TRBV3-1/TRBV3-2,CASSQRGLSGEKLFF,TGTGCCAGCAGCCAGCGCGGTTTGTCGGGTGAAAAACTGTTTTTT
TRBD2,TRBJ2-2,NA,TRBV5-1,CASSWTSGGLNTGELFF,TGCGCCAGCAGCTGGACTAGCGGGGGCCTAAACACCGGGGAGCTGTTTTTT
NA,TRBJ2-2,NA,TRBV5-1,CASSLYRTYTGELFF,TGCGCCAGCAGCTTGTACAGGACCTACACCGGGGAGCTGTTTTTT
TRBD1,TRBJ1-1,NA,TRBV18,CASSPTGVDTEAFF,TGTGCCAGCTCACCAACAGGGGTCGACACTGAAGCTTTCTTT
TRBD2,TRBJ2-4,NA,TRBV10-2,CASSESGGGLYF,TGCGCCAGCAGTGAGTCGGGGGGGGGACTGTACTTC
TRBD1,TRBJ1-6,NA,TRBV3-1/TRBV3-2,CASSQGQGVNSPLHF,TGTGCCAGCAGCCAGGGACAGGGGGTTAATTCACCCCTCCACTTT
TRBD1,TRBJ2-7,NA,TRBV7-2,CASSSDRGLGSYEQYF,TGTGCCAGCAGCTCCGACAGGGGGCTCGGATCCTACGAGCAGTACTTC
NA,TRBJ2-3,NA,TRBV7-6,CASSHRQFSTDTQYF,TGTGCCAGCAGCCACAGACAGTTTTCCACAGATACGCAGTATTTT
TRBD1,TRBJ2-1,once,TRBV7-2,CASSPYRGESYNEQFF,TGTGCCAGCAGCCCATACAGGGGGGAGTCCTACAATGAGCAGTTCTTC
NA,TRBJ1-1,NA,TRBV7-2,CASSYIARNTEAFF,TGTGCCAGCAGCTATATTGCTAGGAACACTGAAGCTTTCTTT
TRBD2,TRBJ2-1,once,TRBV4-1,CASSQVSLAGGSSSYNEQFF,TGCGCCAGCAGCCAAGTTTCCCTAGCGGGGGGGTCAAGCTCCTACAATGAGCAGTTCTTC
TRBD1,TRBJ1-2,NA,TRBV5-4,CASSLPRQGYNYGYTF,TGTGCCAGCAGCTTGCCCCGACAGGGATATAACTATGGCTACACCTTC
TRBD1,TRBJ1-4,NA,TRBV4-3,CASSQEPPGQGRGKLFF,TGCGCCAGCAGCCAAGAACCCCCCGGACAGGGAAGGGGAAAACTGTTTTTT
TRBD1,TRBJ1-2,NA,TRBV3-1/TRBV3-2,CASSPGRGQYGYTF,TGTGCCAGCAGCCCCGGAAGGGGGCAGTATGGCTACACCTTC
TRBD1,TRBJ1-4,NA,TRBV6-5,CASRTGEAEKLFF,TGTGCCAGCAGAACAGGGGAGGCTGAAAAACTGTTTTTT
TRBD1,TRBJ1-6,NA,TRBV5-4,CASRSGGSSYNSPLHF,TGTGCCAGCAGATCAGGGGGGAGCTCCTATAATTCACCCCTCCACTTT
TRBD1,TRBJ1-6,once,TRBV5-1,CASSWTGDSYNSPLHF,TGCGCCAGCAGCTGGACAGGGGACTCCTATAATTCACCCCTCCACTTT
NA,TRBJ1-5,NA,TRBV24-1,CATSDSREEDQPQHF,TGTGCCACCAGTGATTCCAGGGAGGAGGATCAGCCCCAGCATTTT
TRBD1,TRBJ1-1,NA,TRBV5-1,CASSPGQGVFGTEAFF,TGCGCCAGCAGCCCCGGACAGGGGGTTTTTGGCACTGAAGCTTTCTTT
NA,TRBJ1-3,NA,TRBV11-1,CASSVASGAGNTIYF,TGTGCCAGCAGTGTCGCGTCAGGGGCTGGAAACACCATATATTTT
NA,TRBJ1-5,NA,TRBV19,CASSPLPREPPYSNQPQHF,TGTGCCAGTAGTCCACTCCCCAGGGAACCCCCCTATAGCAATCAGCCCCAGCATTTT
NA,TRBJ1-1,NA,TRBV5-6,CASSLFGPTLGGTEAFF,TGTGCCAGCAGCTTGTTCGGGCCAACTTTAGGGGGCACTGAAGCTTTCTTT
NA,TRBJ1-2,NA,TRBV6-5,CASSYARGVYGYTF,TGTGCCAGCAGTTACGCCAGGGGAGTCTATGGCTACACCTTC
TRBD2,TRBJ2-5,NA,TRBV14,CASSQGGGESQETQYF,TGTGCCAGCAGCCAAGGTGGGGGGGAATCTCAAGAGACCCAGTACTTC
TRBD2,TRBJ2-4,NA,TRBV9,CASSVASGGAELAKNIQYF,TGTGCCAGCAGCGTAGCAAGCGGGGGGGCCGAACTAGCCAAAAACATTCAGTACTTC
TRBD1,TRBJ2-1,NA,TRBV7-9,CASTTGAYNEQFF,TGTGCCAGCACGACAGGGGCCTACAATGAGCAGTTCTTC
NA,TRBJ1-2,NA,TRBV2,CASSVVAANYGYTF,TGTGCCAGCAGTGTGGTGGCAGCGAACTATGGCTACACCTTC
TRBD2,TRBJ2-5,NA,TRBV5-1,CASSRIAGSQETQYF,TGCGCCAGCAGCCGCATAGCGGGGAGCCAAGAGACCCAGTACTTC
NA,TRBJ1-1,NA,TRBV5-5,CASSWGGGTEAFF,TGTGCCAGCTCATGGGGGGGAGGCACTGAAGCTTTCTTT
NA,TRBJ1-6,NA,TRBV3-1/TRBV3-2,CASHDSAGNSPLHF,TGTGCCAGCCACGACAGTGCAGGGAATTCACCCCTCCACTTT
NA,TRBJ1-3,NA,TRBV18,CASSLDSGPGNTIYF,TGTGCCAGCTCACTTGACAGTGGTCCTGGAAACACCATATATTTT